The text below deals with one T cell receptor beta chain. Its antigen target is currently unknown. Its ends do not fully match the called genes, so a read error is possible. The collaborating institutions used their own protocols to collect whole blood in K2EDTA tubes. For TCRbeta analysis, collaborators shipped samples as frozen whole blood, isolated PBMCs, or DNA extracted from either of those sample types. TCRbeta CDR3 regions were amplified from genomic DNA by means of the immunoSEQ Assay, a bias-controlled multiplex PCR. From the authors' description of their analysis: Within the assay, amplification of reference gene primers was used to estimate how many nucleated cells each sample contained. Sequence reads were collapsed and filtered to measure the absolute abundance of every unique TCRbeta CDR3 rearrangement. Productive Simpson clonality was computed per sample as the square root of Simpson's diversity index over productive rearrangements. Sourced from immuneACCESS, this table was stored by TCRdb with only in-frame sequences that have V and J called. A share of the clones is absent; for the studies checked, an unresolved V gene accounts for under half, and the remainder has no known explanation. V and J calls and clone size are those listed in that table; D and trimming were worked out from the DNA. The table for this sample lists about 140,000 clones; 85% to 90% of them were counted only once. Approximately 8% of the sample comes from the top ten.

The CDR3 has 13 amino acids, counting the end cysteine and phenylalanine. The CDR3 DNA has 39 bases and is translated from base 1. CDR1 and CDR2 were assigned from the germline V gene (reference sequence) as SGHKS and YYEKEE. The record originates from a study of blood T cell repertoires in COVID-19 (dated by TCRdb to 2018 to 2021). For the wider study: Samples covering the acute and convalescent phases of COVID-19 were provided by collaborators in the United States, Italy and Spain. Where available, HLA class I and class II types were taken from metadata supplied by the sample provider and were not determined by assay-based typing. Deeply sampled blood TCRbeta repertoires from subjects exposed to, actively infected with, or recovered from COVID-19 were included in the dataset. Sample metadata almost always included a de-identified subject ID, COVID-19 status, age in years and sex. The prospective study material was composed of cDNA or gDNA derived from T cells, B-cell-depleted T cells, or PBMCs. A freely available public database, intended as a resource for researchers studying the immune response to SARS-CoV-2, is where the repertoires were released. The samples were drawn from the first 160 participants of the ongoing ImmuneRACE study and from over a thousand subjects provided by 6 global collaborators.

What the authors observed across the whole study: The quantity of clinical and demographic metadata differed by source and by participant and was supplied without curation.

Sequences were obtained from peripheral blood. The source is a woman aged 60-70 years with acute or convalescent COVID-19. The sequence is built from TRBV5-5 and TRBJ1-6; the D gene cannot be named for sure. The CDR3: CASGLARNSPLHF. The DNA reads TGTGCCAGCGGCTTGGCCAGGAATTCACCCCTCCACTTT.